The 18 T cell receptor beta chains below were found in one sample sequenced in a study of blood T cell repertoires in COVID-19 (dated by TCRdb to the early 2020s). The library relied on the immunoSEQ multiplex PCR assay. The immuneACCESS repertoire file appears here via TCRdb, limited to in-frame rearrangements. These files lack a portion of the clones; in checked studies, under half of the deficit traces to unresolved V genes, and the cause of the others is not known. The sample includes 270,000 or so clones, with 86% observed a single time. The ten most abundant clones make up under 3% of the sample. The sequencing input was PBMCs or T cells enriched from blood (not recorded which). These receptors originate from a woman under 30 who had recovered from COVID-19.

CDR3 sequence: CATRATRGGGSDTQYF. In nucleotides, the CDR3 is TGTGCCACCAGAGCCACTCGCGGGGGGGGGTCAGATACGCAGTATTTT. V usage is TRBV9 and J usage is TRBJ2-3; 9 bases agree with TRBD2. The germline V gene has CDR1 SGDLS and CDR2 YYNGEE. The CDR3 is 16 residues long. J gave up 4 bases and V 9 bases, and 15 bases lay outside the gene matches. The whole variable domain, remainder taken from reference TRBV9 and TRBJ2-3, is DSGVTQTPKHLITATGQRVTLRCSPRSGDLSVYWYQQSLDQGLQFLIQYYNGEERAKGNILERFSAQQFPDLHSELNLSSLELGDSALYFCATRATRGGGSDTQYFGPGTRLTVL.

The chain uses TRBV3-1 (or the pseudogene TRBV3-2) and TRBJ2-1, with 9 positions matching TRBD2. The germline CDR1 and CDR2 sequences are LGHDT and YNNKEL (reference sequence). Trimming cost V 0 bases and J 6 bases; bases outside gene matches: 3. This CDR3 has 15 residues. The CDR3: CASSQEGRGGNEQFF. DNA of the CDR3: TGTGCCAGCAGCCAAGAGGGGCGGGGGGGCAATGAGCAGTTCTTC.

CDR3: CASSLAGEQFF. The CDR3 DNA sequence: TGTGCCAGTAGTTTAGCGGGGGAGCAGTTCTTC. The chain is built from TRBV19 and TRBJ2-1; 8 bases fit TRBD2. The CDR3 has 11 residues. Germline CDR1 reads LNHDA; CDR2 reads SQIVND (reference sequence). The ends lost 5 bases at V and 10 bases at J; junction bases unmatched: 1. Drawing the rest from reference TRBV19 and TRBJ2-1, the complete variable domain is DGGITQSPKYLFRKEGQNVTLSCEQNLNHDAMYWYRQDPGQGLRLIYYSQIVNDFQKGDIAEGYSVSREKKESFPLTVTSAQKNPTAFYLCASSLAGEQFFGPGTRLTVL.

J is TRBJ1-2 and V is TRBV6-5, with D uncertain. CDR1 and CDR2 (germline): MNHEY, SVGAGI. The CDR3 sequence is 14 residues long. Trimming took 3 bases from V and 5 from J, leaving 13 bases between them. The CDR3 reads CASSYDTSGYGYTF. The CDR3 DNA follows: TGTGCCAGCAGTTATGACACCTCGGGGTATGGCTACACCTTC.

This chain joins TRBV27 and TRBJ1-5; 7 positions agree with TRBD1. V was clipped by 10 bases and J by 0 bases; unmatched bases: 6. Germline V lookup: CDR1 MNHEY, CDR2 SMNVEV (reference sequence). The CDR3 has 14 amino acids. This chain's CDR3 is CATRTGLSNQPQHF. CDR3 coding DNA: TGTGCCACTCGGACAGGCCTTAGCAATCAGCCCCAGCATTTT.

The chain recombines TRBV24-1 with TRBJ2-3; a possible D gene is TRBD2 (6 bases). The CDR3 is 15 residues long. With 6 bases removed from V and 2 bases from J, the gap between germline ends came to 14 bases. Per the germline V gene, CDR1 is KGHDR and CDR2 is SFDVKD. This CDR3 reads CATSYGGSYTDTQYF. The CDR3 coding sequence is TGTGCCACCAGTTACGGGGGATCCTACACAGATACGCAGTATTTT.

The chain has TRBV7-2 and TRBJ2-1, with 7 bases matching TRBD2. Germline values: CDR1 SGHTA, CDR2 FQGNSA. The CDR3 length is 16 residues. The V gene end was trimmed by 5 bases and the J gene end by 0 bases; junction bases not matched to a gene: 7. The CDR3 DNA reads as TGTGCCAGCAGCCTCTCCGGGGGGAACTCCTACAATGAGCAGTTCTTC. Translated: CASSLSGGNSYNEQFF. Using reference TRBV7-2 and TRBJ2-1 for the parts outside the CDR3, the full variable domain is GAGVSQSPSNKVTEKGKDVELRCDPISGHTALYWYRQSLGQGLEFLIYFQGNSAPDKSGLPSDRFSAERTGGSVSTLTIQRTQQEDSAVYLCASSLSGGNSYNEQFFGPGTRLTVL.

J is TRBJ1-6 and V is TRBV19, with 7 bases lining up with TRBD1. Germline assignment: CDR1 LNHDA and CDR2 SQIVND (reference sequence). The CDR3 is 15 amino acids. Unmatched junction bases numbered 9, after V lost 3 bases and J lost 10 bases. The CDR3 here is CASSIPGQVGSPLHF. In DNA form, the CDR3 reads TGTGCCAGTAGTATCCCAGGACAGGTGGGGTCACCCCTCCACTTT.

The V call is TRBV7-9, the J call TRBJ1-1; weak D call: TRBD1 (5 bases). The CDR3 is made up of 15 amino acids. V was shortened by 4 bases and J by 1 base, with 13 bases between the two germline ends. Looked up from germline, CDR1 is SEHNR and CDR2 is FQNEAQ (reference sequence). This chain's CDR3 is CASSYHPGSNTEAFF. Written as DNA, the CDR3 is TGTGCCAGCAGCTACCACCCAGGGTCGAACACTGAAGCTTTCTTT.

This chain connects TRBV27 to TRBJ2-7; TRBD2 is a possible D gene (6 bases). The CDR3 has 14 residues. Germline V gives CDR1 MNHEY, CDR2 SMNVEV (reference sequence). Deletions cut 3 bases from V and 4 bases from J, with 13 bases between. For the CDR3, the DNA is TGTGCCAGCAGTTTGGGGAGGCGAGCTTACGAGCAGTACTTC. Translated: CASSLGRRAYEQYF.

The rearrangement joins TRBV10-2 to TRBJ2-1; tentative D call: TRBD1 (5 bases). Germline lookup yields CDR1 WSHSY and CDR2 SAAADI. The V end was cut by 4 bases, the J end by 0 bases, with 13 bases between. There are 16 residues in the CDR3. The CDR3 loop is CASSGRQKGSYNEQFF. The CDR3 coding sequence is TGCGCCAGCAGTGGGAGACAGAAGGGCTCCTACAATGAGCAGTTCTTC.

This chain links TRBV6-2 or TRBV6-3 with TRBJ2-3, with D possibly being TRBD2 (6 bases). V lost 6 bases, J lost 1 base, and 17 bases lay in between. CDR1 is MNHEY and CDR2 is SVGEGT in the germline V gene. This CDR3 spans 16 amino acids. For the CDR3, the DNA is TGTGCCAGCAGCCCTTGGGGACTGGGGGGCACAGATACGCAGTATTTT. It codes for CASSPWGLGGTDTQYF.

The V gene is TRBV27, the J gene TRBJ1-2; maybe TRBD1 (6 bases). With 3 bases removed from V and 8 bases from J, the gap between germline ends came to 13 bases. The CDR3 sequence is 13 residues long. CDR1 is MNHEY, CDR2 SMNVEV, per germline (reference sequence). The DNA for the CDR3 is TGTGCCAGCAGTTTCGACAGGTCTTGGGGCTACACCTTC. This encodes CASSFDRSWGYTF.

The chain couples TRBV5-1 to TRBJ1-1; the D is unclear. The CDR3 is made up of 15 amino acids. Germline-derived CDR1 and CDR2 are SGHRS and YFSETQ. The V and J ends lost 0 bases and 1 base respectively, with 10 bases between them. CDR3 region: CASSLGGSGNTEAFF. CDR3 sequence (DNA): TGCGCCAGCAGCTTGGGCGGGTCGGGGAACACTGAAGCTTTCTTT.

This sequence joins TRBV5-5 and TRBJ2-3; 10 nucleotides agree with TRBD2. In germline, CDR1 is SGHKS, CDR2 YYEKEE (reference sequence). J gave up 5 bases and V 0 bases, and 9 bases lay outside the gene matches. The CDR3 covers 17 residues. The CDR3 coding sequence is TGTGCCAGCAGCTTGGTTGGAGCGGGGGGGTATCAAGATACGCAGTATTTT. It yields the protein CASSLVGAGGYQDTQYF.

This sequence joins TRBV9 and TRBJ2-6; no definite D call. The ends were cut back, 6 bases at V and 0 bases at J, with 7 bases in the middle. Germline V gene data show CDR1 as SGDLS and CDR2 as YYNGEE. This CDR3 spans 14 amino acids. The CDR3 DNA is TGTGCCAGCACCAGTTCCTCTGGGGCCAACGTCCTGACTTTC. This gives the protein CASTSSSGANVLTF.

On this clone: Other DNA variants within this sample encode the same CDR3. V gene TRBV9 combines with J gene TRBJ2-2; unclear D gene. CDR3 length: 12 residues. CDR1 is SGDLS, CDR2 YYNGEE, per germline. The V gene lost 0 bases and the J gene lost 6 bases, with 3 bases spanning the gap. DNA for the CDR3: TGTGCCAGCAGCGTAGTATCCGGGGAGCTGTTTTTT. This codes for CASSVVSGELFF.

This clone has more than one count but fewer than ten. This chain joins TRBV7-9 and TRBJ1-2, with D maybe TRBD1 (5 bases). Trimming took off 4 bases at V and 7 bases at J, with 13 bases between the two ends. CDR1 SEHNR and CDR2 FQNEAQ come from the germline V gene (reference sequence). There are 13 residues in the CDR3. CDR3 sequence: CASSSPAGGGYTF. CDR3 bases: TGTGCCAGCAGCTCACCCGCCGGGGGTGGCTACACCTTC.